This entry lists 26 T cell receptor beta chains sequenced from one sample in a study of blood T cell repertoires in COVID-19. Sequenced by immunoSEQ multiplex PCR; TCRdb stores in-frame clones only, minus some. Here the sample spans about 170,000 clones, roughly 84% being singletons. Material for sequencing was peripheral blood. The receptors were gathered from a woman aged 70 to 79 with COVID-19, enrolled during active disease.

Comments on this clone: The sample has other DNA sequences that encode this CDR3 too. CDR3 coding DNA: TGTGCCAGTACCCAGGCGGGACTGCTCTCTGGAAACACCATATATTTT. This encodes CASTQAGLLSGNTIYF. The rearrangement uses TRBV19 and TRBJ1-3; D perhaps matches TRBD1 (5 bases). The CDR3 length is 16 residues. Trimming shortened V by 7 bases and J by 0 bases, and 16 bases separated the two germline ends. Looked up from germline, CDR1 is LNHDA and CDR2 is SQIVND (reference sequence).

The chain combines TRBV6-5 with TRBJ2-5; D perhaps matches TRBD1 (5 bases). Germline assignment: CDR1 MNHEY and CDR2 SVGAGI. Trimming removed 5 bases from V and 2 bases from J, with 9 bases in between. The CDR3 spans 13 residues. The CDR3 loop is CASSRGFQETQYF. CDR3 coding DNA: TGTGCCAGCAGTAGGGGTTTTCAAGAGACCCAGTACTTC.

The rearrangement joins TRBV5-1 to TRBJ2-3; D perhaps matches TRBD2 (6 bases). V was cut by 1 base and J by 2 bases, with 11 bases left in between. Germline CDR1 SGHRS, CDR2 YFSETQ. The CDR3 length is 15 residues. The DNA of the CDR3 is TGCGCCAGCAGCTTGTCGGGGGACTTCACAGATACGCAGTATTTT. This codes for CASSLSGDFTDTQYF.

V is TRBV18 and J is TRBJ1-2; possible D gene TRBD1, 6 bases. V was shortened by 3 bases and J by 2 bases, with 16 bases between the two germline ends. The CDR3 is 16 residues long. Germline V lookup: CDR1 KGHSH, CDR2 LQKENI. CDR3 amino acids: CASSPLSTTGNYGYTF. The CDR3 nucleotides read TGTGCCAGCTCACCCCTTAGTACGACAGGAAACTATGGCTACACCTTC.

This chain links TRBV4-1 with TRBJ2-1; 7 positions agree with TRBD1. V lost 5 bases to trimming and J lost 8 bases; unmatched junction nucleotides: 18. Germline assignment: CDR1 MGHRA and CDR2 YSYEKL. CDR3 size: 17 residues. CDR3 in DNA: TGCGCCAGCAGCTTCCGGACAGGTAGTCCAATGGGCGATGAGCAGTTCTTC. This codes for CASSFRTGSPMGDEQFF.

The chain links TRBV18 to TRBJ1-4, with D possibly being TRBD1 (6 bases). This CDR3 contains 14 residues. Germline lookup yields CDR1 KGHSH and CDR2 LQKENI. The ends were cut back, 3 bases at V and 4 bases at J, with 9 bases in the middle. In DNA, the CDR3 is TGTGCCAGCTCACCCGGACAGAGTAATGAAAAACTGTTTTTT. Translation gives CASSPGQSNEKLFF. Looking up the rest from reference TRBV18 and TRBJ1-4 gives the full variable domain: NAGVMQNPRHLVRRRGQEARLRCSPMKGHSHVYWYRQLPEEGLKFMVYLQKENIIDESGMPKERFSAEFPKEGPSILRIQQVVRGDSAAYFCASSPGQSNEKLFFGSGTQLSVL.

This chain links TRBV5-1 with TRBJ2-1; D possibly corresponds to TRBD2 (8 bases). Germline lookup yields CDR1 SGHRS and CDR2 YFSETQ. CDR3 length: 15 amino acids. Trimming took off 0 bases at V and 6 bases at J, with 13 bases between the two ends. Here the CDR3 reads CASSLAGRGPNEQFF. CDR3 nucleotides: TGCGCCAGCAGCTTGGCCGGGAGGGGGCCCAATGAGCAGTTCTTC.

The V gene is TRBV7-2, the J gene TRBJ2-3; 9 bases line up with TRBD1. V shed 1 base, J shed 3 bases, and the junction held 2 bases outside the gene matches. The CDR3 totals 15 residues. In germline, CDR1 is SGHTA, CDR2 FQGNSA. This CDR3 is CASSLDRGRTDTQYF. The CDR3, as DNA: TGTGCCAGCAGCTTAGACAGGGGGCGGACAGATACGCAGTATTTT.

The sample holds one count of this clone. CDR3 bases: TGCAGTACCCACCTGGGGGGGAAACTGTTTTTT. It translates to CSTHLGGKLFF. The chain has TRBV20-1 and TRBJ1-4; perhaps TRBD1 as D (5 bases). Trimming took 8 bases from V and 11 from J, leaving 15 bases between them. Per the germline V gene, CDR1 is DFQATT and CDR2 is SNEGSKA (reference sequence). The CDR3 runs 11 residues.

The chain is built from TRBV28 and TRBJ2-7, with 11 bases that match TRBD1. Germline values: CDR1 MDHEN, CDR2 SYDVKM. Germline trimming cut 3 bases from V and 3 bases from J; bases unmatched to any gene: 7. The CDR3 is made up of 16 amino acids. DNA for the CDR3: TGTGCCAGCAGTTTTGGGACCGGGACAGGGGGCTACGAGCAGTACTTC. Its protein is CASSFGTGTGGYEQYF.

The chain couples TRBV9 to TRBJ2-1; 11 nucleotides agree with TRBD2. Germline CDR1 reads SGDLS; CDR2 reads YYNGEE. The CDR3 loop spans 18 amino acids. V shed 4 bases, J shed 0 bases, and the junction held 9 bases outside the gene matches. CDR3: CASSPTTSGKSSYNEQFF. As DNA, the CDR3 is TGTGCCAGCAGCCCCACGACTAGCGGGAAGAGCTCCTACAATGAGCAGTTCTTC. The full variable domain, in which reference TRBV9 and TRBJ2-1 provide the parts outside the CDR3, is DSGVTQTPKHLITATGQRVTLRCSPRSGDLSVYWYQQSLDQGLQFLIQYYNGEERAKGNILERFSAQQFPDLHSELNLSSLELGDSALYFCASSPTTSGKSSYNEQFFGPGTRLTVL.

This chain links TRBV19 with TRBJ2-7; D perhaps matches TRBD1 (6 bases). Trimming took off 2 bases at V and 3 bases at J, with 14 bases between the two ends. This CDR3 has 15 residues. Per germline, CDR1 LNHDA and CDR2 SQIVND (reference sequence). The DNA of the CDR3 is TGTGCCAGTAGTATATCAGCTGGACAGATCTACGAGCAGTACTTC. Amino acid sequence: CASSISAGQIYEQYF.

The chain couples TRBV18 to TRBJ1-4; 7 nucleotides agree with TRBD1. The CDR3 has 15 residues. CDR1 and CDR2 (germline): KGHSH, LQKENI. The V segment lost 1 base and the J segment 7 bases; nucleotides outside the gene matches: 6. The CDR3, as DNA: TGTGCCAGCTCACCACGGACAGGCGTCGGTGAAAAACTGTTTTTT. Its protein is CASSPRTGVGEKLFF. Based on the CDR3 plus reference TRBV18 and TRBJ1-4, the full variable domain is NAGVMQNPRHLVRRRGQEARLRCSPMKGHSHVYWYRQLPEEGLKFMVYLQKENIIDESGMPKERFSAEFPKEGPSILRIQQVVRGDSAAYFCASSPRTGVGEKLFFGSGTQLSVL.

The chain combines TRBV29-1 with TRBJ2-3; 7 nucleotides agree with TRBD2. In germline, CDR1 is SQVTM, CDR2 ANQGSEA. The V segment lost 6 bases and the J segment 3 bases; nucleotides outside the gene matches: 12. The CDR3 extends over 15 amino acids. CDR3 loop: CSVPTAGKGTDTQYF. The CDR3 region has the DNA TGCAGCGTCCCGACAGCGGGAAAGGGAACAGATACGCAGTATTTT.

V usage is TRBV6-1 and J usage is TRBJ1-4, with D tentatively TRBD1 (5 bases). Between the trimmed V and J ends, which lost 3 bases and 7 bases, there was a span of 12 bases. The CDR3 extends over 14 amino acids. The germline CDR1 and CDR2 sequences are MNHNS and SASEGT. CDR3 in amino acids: CASSDQGESEKLFF. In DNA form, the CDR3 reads TGTGCCAGCAGTGACCAGGGTGAGAGTGAAAAACTGTTTTTT.

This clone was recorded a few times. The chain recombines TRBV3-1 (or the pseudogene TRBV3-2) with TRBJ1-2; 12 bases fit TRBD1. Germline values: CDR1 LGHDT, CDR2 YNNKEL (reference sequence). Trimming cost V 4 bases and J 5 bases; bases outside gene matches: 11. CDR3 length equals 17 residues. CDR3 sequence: CASSPPGQGALGYGYTF. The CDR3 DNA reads TGTGCCAGCAGCCCCCCGGGACAGGGGGCGTTGGGGTATGGCTACACCTTC.

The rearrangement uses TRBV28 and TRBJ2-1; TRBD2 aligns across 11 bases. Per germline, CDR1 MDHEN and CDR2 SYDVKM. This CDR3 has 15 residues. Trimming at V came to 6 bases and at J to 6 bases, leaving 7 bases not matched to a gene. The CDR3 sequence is CASSPGTSGLNEQFF. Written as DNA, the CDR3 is TGTGCCAGCAGCCCCGGGACTAGCGGCCTCAATGAGCAGTTCTTC.

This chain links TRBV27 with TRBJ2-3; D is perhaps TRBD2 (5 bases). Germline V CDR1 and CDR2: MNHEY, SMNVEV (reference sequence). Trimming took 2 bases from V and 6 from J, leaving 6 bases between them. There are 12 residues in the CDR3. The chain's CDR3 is CASSLRRDTQYF. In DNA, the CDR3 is TGTGCCAGCAGTTTAAGGAGGGATACGCAGTATTTT.

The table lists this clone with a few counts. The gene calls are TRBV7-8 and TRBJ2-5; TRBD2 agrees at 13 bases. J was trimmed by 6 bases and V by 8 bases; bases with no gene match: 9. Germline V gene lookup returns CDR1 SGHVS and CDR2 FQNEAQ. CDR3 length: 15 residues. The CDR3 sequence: CASAKLAGGPKTQYF. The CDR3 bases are TGTGCCAGCGCTAAACTAGCGGGGGGGCCCAAGACCCAGTACTTC.

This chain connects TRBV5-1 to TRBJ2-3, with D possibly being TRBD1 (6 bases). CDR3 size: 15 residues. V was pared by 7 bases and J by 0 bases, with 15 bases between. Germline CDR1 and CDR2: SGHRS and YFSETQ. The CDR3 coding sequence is TGCGCCAGCTCCCTCAGGGGTGCTAGCACAGATACGCAGTATTTT. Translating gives CASSLRGASTDTQYF.

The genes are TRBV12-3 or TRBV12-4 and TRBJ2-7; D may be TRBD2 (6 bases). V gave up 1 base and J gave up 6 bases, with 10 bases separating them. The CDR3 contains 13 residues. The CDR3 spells CASSLVGGSEQYV. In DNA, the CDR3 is TGTGCCAGCAGTTTAGTGGGGGGAAGCGAGCAGTACGTC.

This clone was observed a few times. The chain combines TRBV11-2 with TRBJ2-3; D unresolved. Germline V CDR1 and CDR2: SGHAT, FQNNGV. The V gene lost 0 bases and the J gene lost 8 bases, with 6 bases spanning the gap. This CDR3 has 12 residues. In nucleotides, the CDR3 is TGTGCCAGCAGCTTAGATATTGTTACGCAGTATTTT. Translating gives CASSLDIVTQYF. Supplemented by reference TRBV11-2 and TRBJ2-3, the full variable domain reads EAGVAQSPRYKIIEKRQSVAFWCNPISGHATLYWYQQILGQGPKLLIQFQNNGVVDDSQLPKDRFSAERLKGVDSTLKIQPAKLEDSAVYLCASSLDIVTQYFGPGTRLTVL.

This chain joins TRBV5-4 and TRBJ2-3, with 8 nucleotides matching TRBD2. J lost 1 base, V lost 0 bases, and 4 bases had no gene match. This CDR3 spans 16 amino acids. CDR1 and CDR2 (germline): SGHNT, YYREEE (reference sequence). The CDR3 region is CASSLVVSGGTDTQYF. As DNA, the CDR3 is TGTGCCAGCAGCTTGGTTGTTAGCGGGGGCACAGATACGCAGTATTTT.

The chain's CDR3 is CSASDRVAFF. CDR3 DNA: TGCAGTGCTAGCGACAGGGTGGCTTTCTTT. The chain combines TRBV20-1 with TRBJ1-1, with 7 bases matching TRBD1. Germline V lookup: CDR1 DFQATT, CDR2 SNEGSKA (reference sequence). After removal of 3 bases from V and 11 bases from J, the junction contained 3 bases not matched to a gene. This CDR3 region has 10 residues.

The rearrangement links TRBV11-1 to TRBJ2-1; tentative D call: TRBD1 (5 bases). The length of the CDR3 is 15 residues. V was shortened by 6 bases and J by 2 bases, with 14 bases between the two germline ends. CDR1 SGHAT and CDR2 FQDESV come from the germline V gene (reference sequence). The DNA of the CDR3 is TGTGCCAGCAGTCTAGACAGCGATCCCTACAATGAGCAGTTCTTC. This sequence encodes CASSLDSDPYNEQFF. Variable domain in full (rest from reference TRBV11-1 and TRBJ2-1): EAEVAQSPRYKITEKSQAVAFWCDPISGHATLYWYRQILGQGPELLVQFQDESVVDDSQLPKDRFSAERLKGVDSTLKIQPAELGDSAMYLCASSLDSDPYNEQFFGPGTRLTVL.

The CDR3 here is CASSLGVEIGAKNIQYF. CDR3 nucleotides: TGCGCCAGCAGCCTGGGGGTGGAGATTGGGGCCAAAAACATTCAGTACTTC. The rearrangement uses TRBV5-1 and TRBJ2-4, with D perhaps matching TRBD1 or TRBD2 (5 bases each). V lost 4 bases, J lost 1 base, and 18 bases lay in between. The CDR3 consists of 17 residues. Germline loops: CDR1 SGHRS, CDR2 YFSETQ.